Below, 16 T cell receptor beta chains from the same sample are listed, as sequenced in a study of shared clonotypes between healthy human individuals. This table comes from immunoSEQ multiplex PCR, and its TCRdb copy is limited to in-frame clones, with some not included. The data hold 1,500,000 or so clones, with just under 99% observed a single time. Sequenced input: naive CD4+ T cells sorted from blood. Subset indicated: CD45RA+ positively selected. Source of these receptors: a man aged 25-40 years in good health.

The CDR3 nucleotides read TGCGCCAGCAGCCAAGTTCCAATAGTGGGTGAGCAGTTCTTC. This sequence encodes CASSQVPIVGEQFF. This chain uses TRBV4-3 with TRBJ2-1; D unclear. This CDR3 has 14 amino acids. Trimming pared 1 base from V and 9 bases from J, leaving 13 bases between. Per the germline V gene, CDR1 is LGHNA and CDR2 is YSLEER.

The chain couples TRBV2 to TRBJ1-2, with a weak D call TRBD1 (6 bases). V gave up 8 bases and J gave up 6 bases, with 13 bases separating them. The length of the CDR3 is 12 residues. Per the germline V gene, CDR1 is SNHLY and CDR2 is FYNNEI. The DNA for the CDR3 is TGTGCCAGCCGAGTTCAGGGGAATGGCTACACCTTC. Protein product: CASRVQGNGYTF.

In DNA, the CDR3 is TGTGCCAGCAGTTCCCCGGGACAGGCCGACTACGAGCAGTACTTC. This encodes CASSSPGQADYEQYF. The chain joins TRBV6-6 to TRBJ2-7, with 8 bases aligning to TRBD1. Germline V gene data show CDR1 as MNHNY and CDR2 as SVGAGI (reference sequence). V shed 4 bases, J shed 3 bases, and the junction held 8 bases outside the gene matches. This CDR3 spans 15 amino acids.

A note on this clone: A read error may produce the germline difference seen at one junction end. The rearrangement links TRBV7-7 to TRBJ2-1; maybe TRBD2 (6 bases). The CDR3 covers 15 residues. Germline V CDR1 and CDR2: SSHAT, FNYEAQ (reference sequence). The CDR3 DNA reads as TGTGCTAGCAGCTTAGACGGGAGCTCCTACAATGAGCAGTTCTTC. Translated: CASSLDGSSYNEQFF.

V is TRBV28 and J is TRBJ2-1; 7 bases map to TRBD2. CDR1 is MDHEN, CDR2 SYDVKM, per germline. The V and J ends lost 3 bases and 1 base, in that order; junction bases with no gene match: 9. This CDR3 spans 17 amino acids. CDR3 sequence (DNA): TGTGCCAGCAGTTTGGCTAGCGGACTCGCTTCCTACAATGAGCAGTTCTTC. It codes for CASSLASGLASYNEQFF.

This sequence joins TRBV2 and TRBJ2-1; a weak D match, TRBD2 (6 bases). The germline V gene encodes CDR1 SNHLY and CDR2 FYNNEI. The CDR3 is 15 residues long. With 3 bases removed from V and 0 bases from J, the gap between germline ends came to 9 bases. CDR3 in DNA: TGTGCCAGCAGTGAGGTAGCGGCCTCCTACAATGAGCAGTTCTTC. Its translation is CASSEVAASYNEQFF.

The rearrangement joins TRBV5-8 to TRBJ2-1; the match to TRBD2 covers 15 bases. With 0 bases clipped from V and 1 base from J, the junction kept 5 bases outside the gene matches. Germline V CDR1 and CDR2: SGHTS, YDEGEE. This CDR3 has 19 residues. For the CDR3, the DNA is TGTGCCAGCAGCTTGGGGACTAGCGGGAGGGCCGAGTCCTACAATGAGCAGTTCTTC. This gives the protein CASSLGTSGRAESYNEQFF.

The chain links TRBV23-1 to TRBJ2-1; D not certain. TRBV23-1 is given ORF status, its function remaining uncertain. The CDR3 covers 13 residues. V lost 6 bases to trimming and J lost 6 bases, with 12 bases between them. The CDR3 sequence: CASSLLVGNEQFF. The CDR3 DNA reads as TGCGCCAGCAGCCTCCTGGTTGGCAATGAGCAGTTCTTC.

The gene calls are TRBV5-6 and TRBJ2-1; D remains unclear. V lost 0 bases and J lost 10, with 5 bases in between. CDR3 length: 11 amino acids. CDR1 is SGHDT, CDR2 YYEEEE, per germline. The CDR3 sequence: CASSLGLEQFF. The DNA for the CDR3 is TGTGCCAGCAGCTTGGGACTCGAGCAGTTCTTC. Combining the CDR3 with reference TRBV5-6 and TRBJ2-1 gives the whole variable domain DAGVTQSPTHLIKTRGQQVTLRCSPKSGHDTVSWYQQALGQGPQFIFQYYEEEERQRGNFPDRFSGHQFPNYSSELNVNALLLGDSALYLCASSLGLEQFFGPGTRLTVL.

This clone appeared once. This chain uses TRBV6-6 with TRBJ2-1, with D possibly matching TRBD2 (6 bases). This CDR3 has 14 amino acids. CDR1 is MNHNY and CDR2 is SVGAGI in the germline V gene (reference sequence). The ends were cut back, 6 bases at V and 4 bases at J, with 13 bases in the middle. This CDR3 reads CASSPWRGYNEQFF. The CDR3 DNA follows: TGTGCCAGCAGCCCTTGGCGGGGTTACAATGAGCAGTTCTTC.

This chain connects TRBV30 to TRBJ1-4, with unresolved D. This CDR3 spans 13 amino acids. V was shortened by 1 base and J by 0 bases, with 3 bases between the two germline ends. Germline-derived CDR1 and CDR2 are GTSNPN and SVGIG (reference sequence). The CDR3 bases are TGTGCCTGGAGTGCTGCAACTAATGAAAAACTGTTTTTT. Translation gives CAWSAATNEKLFF. Complete variable domain (other parts from reference TRBV30 and TRBJ1-4): SQTIHQWPATLVQPVGSPLSLECTVEGTSNPNLYWYRQAAGRGLQLLFYSVGIGQISSEVPQNLSASRPQDRQFILSSKKLLLSDSGFYLCAWSAATNEKLFFGSGTQLSVL.

This chain links TRBV29-1 with TRBJ2-1; possible D gene TRBD2, 10 bases. The germline gives CDR1 SQVTM, CDR2 ANQGSEA. The CDR3 spans 16 residues. The V end lost 7 bases, the J end lost 2 bases, and 21 bases lay between the germline ends. CDR3 sequence: CSGGQGGLAAYNEQFF. The CDR3 coding sequence is TGCAGCGGGGGACAGGGTGGACTAGCGGCCTACAATGAGCAGTTCTTC.

This chain joins TRBV7-9 and TRBJ1-1; TRBD1 might be the D (6 bases). Germline V gives CDR1 SEHNR, CDR2 FQNEAQ (reference sequence). The CDR3 is 12 residues long. V was cut by 3 bases and J by 11 bases, with 13 bases left in between. The CDR3 reads CASSFIDRLAFF. DNA for the CDR3: TGTGCCAGCAGCTTTATTGACAGGCTTGCTTTCTTT. The full variable domain, in which reference TRBV7-9 and TRBJ1-1 provide the parts outside the CDR3, is DTGVSQNPRHKITKRGQNVTFRCDPISEHNRLYWYRQTLGQGPEFLTYFQNEAQLEKSRLLSDRFSAERPKGSFSTLEIQRTEQGDSAMYLCASSFIDRLAFFGQGTRLTVV.

The V gene is TRBV5-1, the J gene TRBJ2-2; no clear D gene. Trimming pared 3 bases from V and 3 bases from J, leaving 9 bases between. The CDR3 runs to 14 residues. Germline-derived CDR1 and CDR2 are SGHRS and YFSETQ. The CDR3 coding sequence is TGCGCCAGCAGCTGGGCGCAGCACACCGGGGAGCTGTTTTTT. This translates into CASSWAQHTGELFF.

The chain links TRBV6-1 to TRBJ1-5; D possibly corresponds to TRBD1 (5 bases). The germline V gene encodes CDR1 MNHNS and CDR2 SASEGT. CDR3 length: 14 residues. V lost 5 bases to trimming and J lost 4 bases, with 12 bases between them. The DNA of the CDR3 is TGTGCCAGCAGTCCCCGGGACGTGAATCAGCCCCAGCATTTT. Translation: CASSPRDVNQPQHF.

The chain links TRBV4-1 to TRBJ2-7; 9 positions agree with TRBD2. V was pared by 3 bases and J by 6 bases, with 9 bases of the junction left unmatched. Looked up from germline, CDR1 is MGHRA and CDR2 is YSYEKL. The CDR3 loop spans 15 amino acids. CDR3 nucleotide sequence: TGCGCCAGCAGCCATAACGTAGCGGGAGTAGCCGAGCAGTACTTC. Encoded protein: CASSHNVAGVAEQYF.